A single sample is the source of the 15 T cell receptor beta chains below, sequenced in a study of tumor-infiltrating lymphocytes in primary liver carcinoma. The template, 500 ng total RNA, yielded TCR beta cDNA made with a constant-region primer. What produced the TCR beta libraries was three nested multiplex PCR rounds using slightly modified ARM-PCR. The opening two PCR rounds, nine to eleven cycles each, paired TRBV1-TRBV30 forward primers with a C-beta reverse primer. TCRdb recomputed calls from the multiplex PCR reads with MiXCR, one row per CDR3 protein. The sample carries 20,000 to 25,000 distinct CDR3 sequences, 77% recorded once. Co-extracted RNA and DNA came from 20-30 mg of unsorted bulk tissue. Sequenced input: liver tumor tissue from sampling region 5. Regarding subset: tumor region T5, tumor centre. The origin of the receptors is a woman in her 30s with primary liver carcinoma and hepatitis B virus infection.

The chain combines TRBV15 with TRBJ2-5; D is perhaps TRBD1 (5 bases). CDR1 and CDR2 (germline): LNHNV, YYDKDF (reference sequence). V was pared by 4 bases and J by 1 base, with 13 bases between. The CDR3 contains 15 residues. In DNA form, the CDR3 reads TGTGCCACCAGCACCGCTAGGGGCGGCCAAGAGACCCAGTACTTC. It translates to CATSTARGGQETQYF.

Of note for this clonotype: The junction differs from germline at one of its ends, possibly a read error. The genes are TRBV28 and TRBJ2-7; 7 bases are a match to TRBD2. CDR1 and CDR2 (germline): MDHEN, SYDVKM. The CDR3 is 15 residues long. The CDR3 reads CANSLVTSVPYEQYF. The CDR3 DNA reads as TGTGCCAACAGTTTAGTCACTAGCGTTCCATACGAGCAGTACTTC. The full variable domain, its missing parts supplied by reference TRBV28 and TRBJ2-7, is DVKVTQSSRYLVKRTGEKVFLECVQDMDHENMFWYRQDPGLGLRLIYFSYDVKMKEKGDIPEGYSVSREKKERFSLILESASTNQTSMYLCANSLVTSVPYEQYFGPGTRLTVT.

This clonotype is a singleton in its sample. This likely comes from a read error, as the CDR3 has no conserved phenylalanine or tryptophan at its end. This chain joins TRBV20-1 and TRBJ2-1; TRBD2 aligns across 11 bases. The CDR3 length is 17 residues. The ends lost 3 bases at V and 5 bases at J; junction bases unmatched: 12. CDR1 and CDR2 from the germline V gene are DFQATT and SNEGSKA (reference sequence). The CDR3 spells CSASLASGRYRHNEQFL. CDR3 DNA sequence: TGCAGTGCTAGTCTCGCTAGCGGGAGGTATAGGCACAATGAGCAGTTCTTA.

This clonotype was seen only once. One end of the junction fails to match germline, which may point to a read error. This chain connects TRBV29-1 to TRBJ1-1, with 7 bases fitting TRBD1. The germline CDR1 and CDR2 sequences are SQVTM and ANQGSEA. The CDR3 loop spans 12 amino acids. DNA for the CDR3: TGCAGCGTAGGACAGGTGAATAGCGAAGCTTCCTTT. This translates into CSVGQVNSEASF.

The sample holds a few counts of this clonotype. V usage is TRBV7-2 and J usage is TRBJ2-2, with 7 bases fitting TRBD2. V trimming: 7 bases; J trimming: 4 bases; junction bases outside the gene matches: 12. CDR3 length equals 16 residues. From germline, CDR1 is SGHTA and CDR2 FQGNSA. The CDR3 region has the DNA TGTGCCAGCACCCTTACTGGGCGGGAGAGCACCGGGGAGCTGTTTTTT. It yields the protein CASTLTGRESTGELFF. The variable domain in full, with the rest retrieved from reference TRBV7-2 and TRBJ2-2, is GAGVSQSPSNKVTEKGKDVELRCDPISGHTALYWYRQSLGQGLEFLIYFQGNSAPDKSGLPSDRFSAERTGGSVSTLTIQRTQQEDSAVYLCASTLTGRESTGELFFGEGSRLTVL.

A remark on this clonotype: Without the conserved terminal phenylalanine or tryptophan, this CDR3 likely stems from a read error. The J gene is TRBJ1-1, the V gene TRBV12-3 or TRBV12-4; TRBD1 might be the D (6 bases). Trimming shortened V by 4 bases and J by 7 bases, and 13 bases separated the two germline ends. The CDR3 has 13 amino acids. This chain's CDR3 is CASSSTGDIEAFS. For the CDR3, the DNA is TGTGCCAGCAGTTCCACGGGGGACATTGAAGCTTTCTCT.

Of note for this clonotype: The germline gene is not matched at one end of the junction; a read error may be the cause. The chain has TRBV10-3 and TRBJ2-3; D unclear. CDR3 size: 13 residues. The germline V gene has CDR1 ENHRY and CDR2 SYGVKD. The CDR3 DNA reads as TGTGCCATCACTGAGCCGTACGGGGATACGCAGTATTTT. Translating it yields CAITEPYGDTQYF.

As regards this clonotype: At one of its ends the junction is not consistent with the germline gene, which may arise from a read error. This chain uses TRBV29-1 with TRBJ1-1, with 7 bases lining up with TRBD1. There are 12 residues in the CDR3. Germline V gene data show CDR1 as SQVTM and CDR2 as ANQGSEA. The CDR3 bases are TGCAGCGTAGGACAGGTGAACATTGTAGCTATCTTT. It is translated as CSVGQVNIVAIF.

This clonotype occurred a few times. Likely a read error: the CDR3 ends without its conserved phenylalanine or tryptophan. This sequence joins TRBV10-3 and TRBJ2-5; D gene ambiguous. Germline-derived CDR1 and CDR2 are ENHRY and SYGVKD. The CDR3 is made up of 15 amino acids. The CDR3 here is CAIRESATIQETQYS. The DNA of the CDR3 is TGTGCCATCAGAGAGTCGGCTACCATACAAGAGACCCAGTACTCC.

The chain links TRBV5-3 to TRBJ2-1, with D uncertain. TRBV5-3 is treated as an ORF (open reading frame) with a function not yet certain. The CDR3 loop spans 17 amino acids. The ends were cut back, 6 bases at V and 9 bases at J, with 28 bases in the middle. Written as DNA, the CDR3 is TGTGCCAGAAACTACCCAATTCCCCTATCGGGTACCGGTGAGCAGTTCTTC. Its protein product is CARNYPIPLSGTGEQFF.

In regard to this clonotype: The conserved phenylalanine or tryptophan normally closing the CDR3 is absent here, so this likely arose from a read error. The chain employs TRBV6-5 and TRBJ2-2, with D possibly being TRBD1 (6 bases). The CDR3 loop spans 15 amino acids. Germline values: CDR1 MNHEY, CDR2 SVGAGI. The DNA of the CDR3 is TGTGCCAGCAGTCCGCGTACAGGGTTCACCGGTGAGCTGTTTTCT. The encoded protein is CASSPRTGFTGELFS.

The gene calls are TRBV18 and TRBJ2-1; D is unresolved. This CDR3 spans 11 amino acids. CDR1 and CDR2 from the germline V gene are KGHSH and LQKENI. The ends were cut back, 3 bases at V and 13 bases at J, with 10 bases in the middle. CDR3 in DNA: TGTGCCAGCTCACCCATCTTTGAACAGTTCTTC. Its protein product is CASSPIFEQFF.

The V call is TRBV11-2, the J call TRBJ2-3; D may be TRBD2 (6 bases). Germline lookup yields CDR1 SGHAT and CDR2 FQNNGV. Trimming stripped 7 bases from V and 3 bases from J, with 17 bases between. There are 15 residues in the CDR3. CDR3 region: CASTAGRVTTDTQYF. The CDR3, as DNA: TGTGCCAGCACCGCCGGGAGAGTAACTACAGATACGCAGTATTTT. Looking up the rest from reference TRBV11-2 and TRBJ2-3 gives the full variable domain: EAGVAQSPRYKIIEKRQSVAFWCNPISGHATLYWYQQILGQGPKLLIQFQNNGVVDDSQLPKDRFSAERLKGVDSTLKIQPAKLEDSAVYLCASTAGRVTTDTQYFGPGTRLTVL.

CDR3 sequence reads: CASSQTRQGSGDTQYF. The DNA for the CDR3 is TGTGCCAGCAGCCAGACGCGACAGGGGAGTGGAGATACGCAGTATTTT. The rearrangement uses TRBV11-2 and TRBJ2-3; 8 nucleotides match TRBD1. The CDR3 is made up of 16 amino acids. V trimming: 5 bases; J trimming: 5 bases; junction bases outside the gene matches: 12. Per the germline V gene, CDR1 is SGHAT and CDR2 is FQNNGV.

As to this clonotype: The CDR3 carries no conserved terminal phenylalanine or tryptophan, so it likely arises from a read error. No DNA is shown, since the ends of the CDR3 on it are uncertain; the CDR3 is the one TCRdb lists. The chain carries TRBV11-2 and TRBJ2-1. CDR1 and CDR2 from the germline V gene are SGHAT and FQNNGV. The CDR3 sequence runs 14 residues, both termini included. The CDR3 sequence: CASSSFYGSNGHFL.